This T cell receptor (beta chain) was found in a study of blood T cell repertoires in COVID-19. This clone appeared a single time. With 5 bases clipped from V and 5 bases from J, the junction kept 3 bases outside the gene matches. This CDR3 has 15 residues. Germline V CDR1 and CDR2: SGHVS, FNYEAQ. Using immunoSEQ multiplex PCR, the repertoire was profiled, and TCRdb retains in-frame clones only, with some absent. Of 300,000 to 400,000 clones in the sample, just over 85% are singletons; the top ten hold about 4.2%. The receptor comes from a middle-aged woman with acute COVID-19. Input material: PBMCs or T cells enriched from blood (not recorded which). The chain couples TRBV7-6 to TRBJ2-1; TRBD2 matches 13 bases. The chain's CDR3 is CASSTGTSGNNEQFF. The CDR3 DNA is TGTGCCAGCAGCACCGGGACTAGCGGGAACAATGAGCAGTTCTTC.